Shown below are 8 T cell receptor beta chains from a single sample sequenced in a study of somatic mutations in cytotoxic T cells in rheumatoid arthritis. Some clones are missing from TCRdb's copy, which holds only in-frame ones; the method was immunoSEQ multiplex PCR. The profile shows 15,000 or so clones, 82% of them singletons. Sequencing used CD8+ T cells sorted from blood. These receptors were obtained from a woman between 50 and 59 years old with rheumatoid arthritis.

The V call is TRBV10-2, the J call TRBJ2-2; a weak D match, TRBD1 (5 bases). Germline CDR1 and CDR2: WSHSY and SAAADI. The CDR3 spans 12 residues. Trimming left V 6 bases short and J 6 bases short, with 8 bases between. The CDR3 region is CASSPGSGELFF. The CDR3 nucleotides read TGCGCCAGCAGCCCAGGGTCCGGGGAGCTGTTTTTT.

This rearrangement joins TRBV5-1 to TRBJ2-1, with 7 bases aligning to TRBD2. V shed 4 bases, J shed 7 bases, and the junction held 20 bases outside the gene matches. CDR1 and CDR2 (germline): SGHRS, YFSETQ. This CDR3 is built from 18 residues. CDR3 region: CASSLTGRGRASGNEQFF. The CDR3 DNA reads TGCGCCAGCAGCCTGACGGGGCGGGGGAGGGCCAGTGGTAATGAGCAGTTCTTC.

The chain uses TRBV19 and TRBJ1-1, with D possibly TRBD1 on 6 matching bases. The CDR3 has 11 residues. CDR1 is LNHDA and CDR2 is SQIVND in the germline V gene (reference sequence). Between the trimmed V and J ends, which lost 10 bases and 4 bases, there was a span of 10 bases. The CDR3 nucleotides are TGTGCCACCTCACAGGGCACTGAAGCTTTCTTT. Translating gives CATSQGTEAFF.

This chain connects TRBV6-5 to TRBJ2-7; the D is unclear. The germline gives CDR1 MNHEY, CDR2 SVGAGI. CDR3 length: 13 amino acids. CDR3: CVSVVPNTYEQYF. The DNA for the CDR3 is TGTGTCTCGGTAGTACCAAATACTTACGAGCAGTACTTC.

J is TRBJ2-1 and V is TRBV28; 13 bases agree with TRBD2. V gave up 4 bases and J gave up 7 bases; unmatched junction bases: 16. CDR1 and CDR2 from the germline V gene are MDHEN and SYDVKM. The CDR3 is 19 amino acids. For the CDR3, the DNA is TGTGCCAGCAGTTCGATCCCACCCGGGACTAGCGGGACGCCTAATGAGCAGTTCTTC. This gives the protein CASSSIPPGTSGTPNEQFF.

The CDR3 is CASSSRTGWIGYTDTQYF. The CDR3 coding sequence is TGTGCCAGCAGTTCCCGGACAGGGTGGATCGGGTACACAGATACGCAGTATTTT. This rearrangement joins TRBV28 to TRBJ2-3, with 8 nucleotides matching TRBD1. The CDR3 has 18 amino acids. The junction had 14 bases not matched to a gene; V was cut back by 4 bases and J by 2 bases. Germline CDR1 reads MDHEN; CDR2 reads SYDVKM. Full variable domain (rest looked up from reference TRBV28 and TRBJ2-3): DVKVTQSSRYLVKRTGEKVFLECVQDMDHENMFWYRQDPGLGLRLIYFSYDVKMKEKGDIPEGYSVSREKKERFSLILESASTNQTSMYLCASSSRTGWIGYTDTQYFGPGTRLTVL.

Only one count was recorded for this clone. This rearrangement joins TRBV27 to TRBJ2-1; TRBD2 is a possible D gene (6 bases). The CDR3 has 13 residues. CDR1 MNHEY and CDR2 SMNVEV come from the germline V gene (reference sequence). V was shortened by 3 bases and J by 8 bases, with 11 bases between the two germline ends. Here the CDR3 reads CASSFTGVYEQFF. In DNA form, the CDR3 reads TGTGCCAGCAGTTTTACGGGGGTCTATGAGCAGTTCTTC.

J is TRBJ2-7 and V is TRBV7-9; 9 bases line up with TRBD2. V was pared by 5 bases and J by 1 base, with 6 bases of the junction left unmatched. Per the germline V gene, CDR1 is SEHNR and CDR2 is FQNEAQ (reference sequence). The CDR3 is 15 amino acids. The CDR3 DNA sequence: TGTGCCAGCAGCCCCGGGACTAGCAGGTCCTACGAGCAGTACTTC. The encoded protein is CASSPGTSRSYEQYF.